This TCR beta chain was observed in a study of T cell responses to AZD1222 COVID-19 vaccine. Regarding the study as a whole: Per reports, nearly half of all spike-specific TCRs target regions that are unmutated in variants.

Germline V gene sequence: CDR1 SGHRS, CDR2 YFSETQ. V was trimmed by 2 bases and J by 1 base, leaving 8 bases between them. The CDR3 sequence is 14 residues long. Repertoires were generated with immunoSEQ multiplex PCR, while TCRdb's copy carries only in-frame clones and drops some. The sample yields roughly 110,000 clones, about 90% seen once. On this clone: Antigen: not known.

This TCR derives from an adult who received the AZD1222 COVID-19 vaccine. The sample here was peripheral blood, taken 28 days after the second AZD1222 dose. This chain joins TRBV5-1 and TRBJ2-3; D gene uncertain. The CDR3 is CASSFERGTDTQYF. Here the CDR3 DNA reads TGCGCCAGCAGCTTCGAGCGTGGCACAGATACGCAGTATTTT. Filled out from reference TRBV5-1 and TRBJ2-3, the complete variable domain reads KAGVTQTPRYLIKTRGQQVTLSCSPISGHRSVSWYQQTPGQGLQFLFEYFSETQRNKGNFPGRFSGRQFSNSRSEMNVSTLELGDSALYLCASSFERGTDTQYFGPGTRLTVL.